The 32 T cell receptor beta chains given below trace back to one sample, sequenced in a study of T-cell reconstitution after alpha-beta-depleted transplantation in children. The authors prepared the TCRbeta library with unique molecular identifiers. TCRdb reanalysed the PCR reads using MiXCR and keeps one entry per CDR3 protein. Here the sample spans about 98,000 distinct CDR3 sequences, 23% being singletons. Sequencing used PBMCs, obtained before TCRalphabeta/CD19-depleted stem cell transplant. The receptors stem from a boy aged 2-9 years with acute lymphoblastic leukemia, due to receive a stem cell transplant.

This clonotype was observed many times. The CDR3 here is CASSDGTYNEQFF. The CDR3 region has the DNA TGTGCCAGCAGTGACGGGACATACAATGAGCAGTTCTTC. J is TRBJ2-1 and V is TRBV6-4; weak D call: TRBD1 (6 bases). The CDR3 covers 13 residues. The ends were cut back, 2 bases at V and 4 bases at J, with 6 bases in the middle. Germline V gene sequence: CDR1 MRHNA, CDR2 SNTAGT.

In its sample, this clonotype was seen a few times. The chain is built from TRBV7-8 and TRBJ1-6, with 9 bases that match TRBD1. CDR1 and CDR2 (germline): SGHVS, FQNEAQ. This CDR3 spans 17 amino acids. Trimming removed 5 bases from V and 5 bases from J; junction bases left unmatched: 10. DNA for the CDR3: TGTGCCAGCAGCCTTACCCGCCGGGACAGGGATAATTCACCCCTCCACTTT. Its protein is CASSLTRRDRDNSPLHF.

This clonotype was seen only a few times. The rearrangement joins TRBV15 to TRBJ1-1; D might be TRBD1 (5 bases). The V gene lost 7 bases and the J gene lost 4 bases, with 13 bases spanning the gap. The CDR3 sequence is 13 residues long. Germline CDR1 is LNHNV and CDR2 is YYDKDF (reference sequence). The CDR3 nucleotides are TGTGCCACCACTCAGGGTCTCGTCACTGAAGCTTTCTTT. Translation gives CATTQGLVTEAFF.

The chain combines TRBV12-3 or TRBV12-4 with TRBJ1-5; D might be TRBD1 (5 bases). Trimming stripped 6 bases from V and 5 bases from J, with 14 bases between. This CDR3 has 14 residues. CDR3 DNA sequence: TGTGCCAGCAGCCGGGACGGCCGATATCAGCCCCAGCATTTT. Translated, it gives CASSRDGRYQPQHF.

The chain's CDR3 is CSARELVDEQYF. The CDR3 bases are TGCAGTGCTAGAGAGTTAGTCGACGAGCAGTACTTC. The chain recombines TRBV20-1 with TRBJ2-7; D ambiguous. Germline CDR1 and CDR2: DFQATT and SNEGSKA (reference sequence). CDR3 size: 12 residues. Trimming left V 0 bases short and J 5 bases short, with 8 bases between.

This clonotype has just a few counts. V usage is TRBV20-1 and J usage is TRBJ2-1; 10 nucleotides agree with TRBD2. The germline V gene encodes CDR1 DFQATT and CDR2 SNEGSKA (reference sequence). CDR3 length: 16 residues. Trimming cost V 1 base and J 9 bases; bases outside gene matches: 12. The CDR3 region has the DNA TGCAGTGCTAGAGGTAGGACTAGCGGAGGATCGGGTGAGCAGTTCTTC. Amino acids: CSARGRTSGGSGEQFF.

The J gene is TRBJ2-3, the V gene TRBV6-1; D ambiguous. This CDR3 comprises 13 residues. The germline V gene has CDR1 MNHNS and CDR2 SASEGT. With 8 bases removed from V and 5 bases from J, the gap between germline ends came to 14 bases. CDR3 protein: CASARPRQDTQYF. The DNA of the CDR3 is TGTGCCAGCGCGAGGCCCCGGCAAGATACGCAGTATTTT.

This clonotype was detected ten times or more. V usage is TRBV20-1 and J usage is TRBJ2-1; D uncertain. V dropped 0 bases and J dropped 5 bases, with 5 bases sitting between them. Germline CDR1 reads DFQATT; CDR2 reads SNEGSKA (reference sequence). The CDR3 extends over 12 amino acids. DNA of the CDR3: TGCAGTGCTAGAGAGGCTGACAATGAGCAGTTCTTC. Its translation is CSAREADNEQFF.

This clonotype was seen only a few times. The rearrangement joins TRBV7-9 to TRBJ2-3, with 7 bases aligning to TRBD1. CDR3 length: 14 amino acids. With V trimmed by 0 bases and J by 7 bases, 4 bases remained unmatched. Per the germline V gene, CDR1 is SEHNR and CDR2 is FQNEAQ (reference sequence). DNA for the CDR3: TGTGCCAGCAGCTTAGCACAACAGGGGAATACGCAGTATTTT. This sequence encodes CASSLAQQGNTQYF.

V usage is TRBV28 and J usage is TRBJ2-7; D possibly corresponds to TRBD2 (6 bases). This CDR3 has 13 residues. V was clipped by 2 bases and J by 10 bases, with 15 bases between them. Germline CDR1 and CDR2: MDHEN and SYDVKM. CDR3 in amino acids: CASSLPLLAKQYF. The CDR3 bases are TGTGCCAGCAGTTTACCCTTGCTAGCGAAACAGTACTTC.

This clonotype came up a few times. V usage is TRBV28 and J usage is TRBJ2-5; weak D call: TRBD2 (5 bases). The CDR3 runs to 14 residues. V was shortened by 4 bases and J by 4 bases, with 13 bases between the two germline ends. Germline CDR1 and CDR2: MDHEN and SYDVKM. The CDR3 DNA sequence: TGTGCCAGCAGTTCCTCTGGAGGCCCAGAGACCCAGTACTTC. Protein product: CASSSSGGPETQYF.

CDR3 DNA sequence: TGCGCCAGCAGCTTCGGCCAAACGGAGGGAGAGACCCAGTACTTC. Its translation: CASSFGQTEGETQYF. V is TRBV5-1 and J is TRBJ2-5; tentatively, D is TRBD2 (6 bases). Per germline, CDR1 SGHRS and CDR2 YFSETQ. The CDR3 sequence is 15 residues long. V gave up 2 bases and J gave up 4 bases, with 15 bases separating them.

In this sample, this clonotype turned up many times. The CDR3: CASSLGATSVLYEQYF. The CDR3, as DNA: TGTGCCAGCAGCTTAGGAGCGACTAGCGTCCTCTACGAGCAGTACTTC. V is TRBV7-8 and J is TRBJ2-7; 8 positions agree with TRBD2. The CDR3 length is 16 residues. In germline, CDR1 is SGHVS, CDR2 FQNEAQ. The trim removed 1 base at V and 3 bases at J, leaving 8 bases unmatched. Combining the CDR3 with reference TRBV7-8 and TRBJ2-7 gives the whole variable domain GAGVSQSPRYKVAKRGQDVALRCDPISGHVSLFWYQQALGQGPEFLTYFQNEAQLDKSGLPSDRFFAERPEGSVSTLKIQRTQQEDSAVYLCASSLGATSVLYEQYFGPGTRLTVT.

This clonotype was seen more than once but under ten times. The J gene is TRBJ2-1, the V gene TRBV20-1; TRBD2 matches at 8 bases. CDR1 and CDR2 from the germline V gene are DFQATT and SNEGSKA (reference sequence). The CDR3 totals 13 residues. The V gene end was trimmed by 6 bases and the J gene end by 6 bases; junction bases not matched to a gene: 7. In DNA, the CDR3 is TGCAGTGCCCCCAACCTAGCGGGCAATGAGCAGTTCTTC. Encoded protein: CSAPNLAGNEQFF.

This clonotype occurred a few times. The CDR3 nucleotides read TGCAGTGCTAGTCGGAGTGACTACAATGAGCAGTTCTTC. Its translation is CSASRSDYNEQFF. V and J are TRBV20-1 and TRBJ2-1; D is ambiguous. V was shortened by 3 bases and J by 3 bases, with 9 bases between the two germline ends. Germline loops: CDR1 DFQATT, CDR2 SNEGSKA (reference sequence). CDR3 length: 13 residues.

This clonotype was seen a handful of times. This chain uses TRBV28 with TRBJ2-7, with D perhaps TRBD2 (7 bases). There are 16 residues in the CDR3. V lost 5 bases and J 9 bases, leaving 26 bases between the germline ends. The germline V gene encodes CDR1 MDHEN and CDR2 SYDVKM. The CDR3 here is CASSRGGLAYERWQYF. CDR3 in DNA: TGTGCCAGCAGTAGGGGGGGGCTAGCATATGAACGGTGGCAGTACTTC.

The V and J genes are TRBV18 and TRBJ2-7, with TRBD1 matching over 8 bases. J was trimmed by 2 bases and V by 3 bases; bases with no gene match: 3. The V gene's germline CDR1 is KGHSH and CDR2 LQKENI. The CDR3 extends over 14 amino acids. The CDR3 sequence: CASSPTGEPYEQYF. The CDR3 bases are TGTGCCAGCTCACCGACAGGGGAGCCCTACGAGCAGTACTTC.

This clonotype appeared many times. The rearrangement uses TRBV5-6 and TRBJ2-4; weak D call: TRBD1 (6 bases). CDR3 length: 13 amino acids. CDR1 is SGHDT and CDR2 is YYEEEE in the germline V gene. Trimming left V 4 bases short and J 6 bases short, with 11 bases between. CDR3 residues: CASSLQGGNIQYF. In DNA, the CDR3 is TGTGCCAGCAGCCTACAAGGGGGAAACATTCAGTACTTC. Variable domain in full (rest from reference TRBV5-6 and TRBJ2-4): DAGVTQSPTHLIKTRGQQVTLRCSPKSGHDTVSWYQQALGQGPQFIFQYYEEEERQRGNFPDRFSGHQFPNYSSELNVNALLLGDSALYLCASSLQGGNIQYFGAGTRLSVL.

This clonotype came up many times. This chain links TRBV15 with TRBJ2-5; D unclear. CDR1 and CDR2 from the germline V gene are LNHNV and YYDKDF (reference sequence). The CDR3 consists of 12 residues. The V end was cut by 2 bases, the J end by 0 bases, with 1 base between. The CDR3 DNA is TGTGCCACCAGCAGACACCAAGAGACCCAGTACTTC. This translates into CATSRHQETQYF.

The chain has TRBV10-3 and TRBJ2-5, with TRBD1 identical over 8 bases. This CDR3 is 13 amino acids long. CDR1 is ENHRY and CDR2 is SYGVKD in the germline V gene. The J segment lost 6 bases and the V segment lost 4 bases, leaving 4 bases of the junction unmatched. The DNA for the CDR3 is TGTGCCATCAGTGGGACAGGGCGTCAGACCCAGTACTTC. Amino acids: CAISGTGRQTQYF.

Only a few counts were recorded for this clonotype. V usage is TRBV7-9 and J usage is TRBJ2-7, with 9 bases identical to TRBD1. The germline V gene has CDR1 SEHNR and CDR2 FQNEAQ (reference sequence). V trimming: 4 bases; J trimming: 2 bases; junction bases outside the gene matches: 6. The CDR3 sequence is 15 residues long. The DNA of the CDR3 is TGTGCCAGCAGCTCCGGGACAGGGTATGCCTACGAGCAGTACTTC. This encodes CASSSGTGYAYEQYF.

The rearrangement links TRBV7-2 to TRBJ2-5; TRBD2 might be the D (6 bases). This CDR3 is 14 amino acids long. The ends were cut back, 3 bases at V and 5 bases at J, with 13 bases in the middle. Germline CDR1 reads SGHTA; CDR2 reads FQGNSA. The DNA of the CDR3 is TGTGCCAGCAGCTTGCGGAGGGGCCGGGAGACCCAGTACTTC. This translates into CASSLRRGRETQYF. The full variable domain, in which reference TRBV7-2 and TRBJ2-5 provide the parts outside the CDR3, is GAGVSQSPSNKVTEKGKDVELRCDPISGHTALYWYRQSLGQGLEFLIYFQGNSAPDKSGLPSDRFSAERTGGSVSTLTIQRTQQEDSAVYLCASSLRRGRETQYFGPGTRLLVL.

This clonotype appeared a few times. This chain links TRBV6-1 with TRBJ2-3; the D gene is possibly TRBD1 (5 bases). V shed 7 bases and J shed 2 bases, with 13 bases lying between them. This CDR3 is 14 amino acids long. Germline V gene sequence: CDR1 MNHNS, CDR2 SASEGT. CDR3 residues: CASKGVRNTDTQYF. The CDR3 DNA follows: TGTGCCAGCAAAGGGGTTAGAAACACAGATACGCAGTATTTT.

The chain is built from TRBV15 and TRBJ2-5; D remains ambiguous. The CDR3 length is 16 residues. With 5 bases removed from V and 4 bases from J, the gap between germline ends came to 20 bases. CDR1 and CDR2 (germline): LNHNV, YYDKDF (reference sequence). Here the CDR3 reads CATSLHPGSGTETQYF. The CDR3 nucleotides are TGTGCCACCAGCCTTCATCCAGGTTCAGGTACAGAGACCCAGTACTTC.

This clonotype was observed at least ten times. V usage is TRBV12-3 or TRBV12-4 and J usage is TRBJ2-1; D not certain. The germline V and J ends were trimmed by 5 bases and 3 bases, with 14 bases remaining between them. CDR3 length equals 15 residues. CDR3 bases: TGTGCCAGCAGTCAGGCCGGGTTTGGCTACAATGAGCAGTTCTTC. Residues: CASSQAGFGYNEQFF.

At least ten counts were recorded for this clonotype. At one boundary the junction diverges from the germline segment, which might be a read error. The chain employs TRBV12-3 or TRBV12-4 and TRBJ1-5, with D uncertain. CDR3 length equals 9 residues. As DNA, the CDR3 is TGCGCTCCGGATCAGCCCCAGCATTTT. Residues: CAPDQPQHF.

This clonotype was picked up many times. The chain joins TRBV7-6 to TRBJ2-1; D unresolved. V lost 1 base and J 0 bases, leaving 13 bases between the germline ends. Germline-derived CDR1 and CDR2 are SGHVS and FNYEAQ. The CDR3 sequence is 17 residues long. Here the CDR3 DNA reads TGTGCCAGCAGCTTAGGACGGACGGCCAGCTCCTACAATGAGCAGTTCTTC. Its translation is CASSLGRTASSYNEQFF.

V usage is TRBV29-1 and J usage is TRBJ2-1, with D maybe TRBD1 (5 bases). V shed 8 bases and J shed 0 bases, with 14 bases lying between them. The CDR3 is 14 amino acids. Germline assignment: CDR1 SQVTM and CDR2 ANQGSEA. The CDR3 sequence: CSTSRALSYNEQFF. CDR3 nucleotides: TGCAGCACAAGCAGGGCTCTCTCCTACAATGAGCAGTTCTTC.

The CDR3 DNA is TGTGCCAGCAGCTTAGGAGGGTCTTTACAGCCCCAGCATTTT. Translating it yields CASSLGGSLQPQHF. The chain carries TRBV7-2 and TRBJ1-5; D is unclear. The CDR3 loop spans 14 amino acids. V dropped 1 base and J dropped 7 bases, with 11 bases sitting between them. Germline V CDR1 and CDR2: SGHTA, FQGNSA.

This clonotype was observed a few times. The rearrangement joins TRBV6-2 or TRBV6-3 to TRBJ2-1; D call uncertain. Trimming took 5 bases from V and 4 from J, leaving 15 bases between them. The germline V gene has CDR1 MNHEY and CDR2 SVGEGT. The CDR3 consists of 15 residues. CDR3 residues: CASSKRIDHYNEQFF. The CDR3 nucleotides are TGTGCCAGCAGTAAAAGGATTGACCATTACAATGAGCAGTTCTTC.

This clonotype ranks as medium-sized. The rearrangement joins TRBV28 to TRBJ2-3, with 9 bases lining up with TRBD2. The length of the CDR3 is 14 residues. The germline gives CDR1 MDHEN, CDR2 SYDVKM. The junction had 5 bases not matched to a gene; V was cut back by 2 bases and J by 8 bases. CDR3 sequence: CASSLTAGGATQYF. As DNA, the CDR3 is TGTGCCAGCAGTTTAACGGCGGGAGGGGCTACGCAGTATTTT.

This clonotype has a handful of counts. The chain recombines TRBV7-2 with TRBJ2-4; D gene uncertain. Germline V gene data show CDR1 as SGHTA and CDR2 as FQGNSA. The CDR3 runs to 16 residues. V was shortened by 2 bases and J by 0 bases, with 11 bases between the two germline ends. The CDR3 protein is CASSLLDPLAKNIQYF. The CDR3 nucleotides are TGTGCCAGCAGCTTACTGGATCCTCTAGCCAAAAACATTCAGTACTTC. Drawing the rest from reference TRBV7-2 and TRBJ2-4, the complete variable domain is GAGVSQSPSNKVTEKGKDVELRCDPISGHTALYWYRQSLGQGLEFLIYFQGNSAPDKSGLPSDRFSAERTGGSVSTLTIQRTQQEDSAVYLCASSLLDPLAKNIQYFGAGTRLSVL.